This TCR beta chain is drawn from a study of blood T cell repertoires in COVID-19. As for the study in general: COVID-19 samples, acute and convalescent, were from the United States, Italy and Spain. Nucleic acid was either cDNA or gDNA, and it came from T cells, B-cell-depleted T cells, or PBMCs.

The V and J ends lost 5 bases and 2 bases, in that order; junction bases with no gene match: 5. Germline CDR1 reads SEHNR; CDR2 reads FQNEAQ (reference sequence). The CDR3 extends over 15 amino acids. Original methodology: It was from reference gene primer amplification that nucleated cell counts were estimated. Repertoires were generated with immunoSEQ multiplex PCR, while TCRdb's copy carries only in-frame clones and drops some. That table is the source of V, J and clone size, and D and trimming were worked out from the DNA. Of some 250,000 clones listed, approximately 86% are singletons. The receptor comes from a woman in her 30s who had recovered from COVID-19. The material sequenced was peripheral blood. This chain uses TRBV7-9 with TRBJ1-3; TRBD1 matches at 8 bases. Written as DNA, the CDR3 is TGTGCCAGCAGCCCCACAGGGGGTGCTGGAAACACCATATATTTT. This sequence encodes CASSPTGGAGNTIYF.